The next 22 T cell receptor beta chains were all read from a single sample in a study of cytomegalovirus exposure and HLA in healthy donors (TCRdb year 2017). Libraries were constructed by the immunoSEQ multiplex PCR assay. In its TCRdb copy, this immuneACCESS table keeps in-frame sequences only and misses some clones. Where compared with another copy, unresolved V genes explain less than half of these, and the others have no known cause. For this sample there are approximately 180,000 clones; about 83% appear just once. The ten largest clones add up to roughly 1.6% of the sample. Sequencing used PBMCs. Every receptor here comes from a woman aged 18-30 years in good health and CMV-seronegative.

The V gene is TRBV7-2, the J gene TRBJ2-4, with no clear D. Germline loops: CDR1 SGHTA, CDR2 FQGNSA. V was cut by 0 bases and J by 5 bases, with 5 bases left in between. The CDR3 contains 13 residues. Written as DNA, the CDR3 is TGTGCCAGCAGCTTAGCGGCCCAAAACATTCAGTACTTC. Translating gives CASSLAAQNIQYF. Combining the CDR3 with reference TRBV7-2 and TRBJ2-4 gives the whole variable domain GAGVSQSPSNKVTEKGKDVELRCDPISGHTALYWYRQSLGQGLEFLIYFQGNSAPDKSGLPSDRFSAERTGGSVSTLTIQRTQQEDSAVYLCASSLAAQNIQYFGAGTRLSVL.

This chain links TRBV9 with TRBJ2-5; 8 bases fit TRBD2. The CDR3 consists of 14 residues. Germline V CDR1 and CDR2: SGDLS, YYNGEE. After removal of 3 bases from V and 3 bases from J, the junction contained 4 bases not matched to a gene. CDR3 nucleotides: TGTGCCAGCAGCGCACAACTAGCGGAAGAGACCCAGTACTTC. This encodes CASSAQLAEETQYF.

The chain has TRBV21-1 and TRBJ1-2. TRBV21-1 is a pseudogene. The CDR3 has 13 amino acids. CDR3 region: CASSNQSEGGYTF. Written as DNA, the CDR3 is TGTGCCAGCAGCAACCAATCGGAGGGCGGCTACACCTTC.

The chain carries TRBV5-6 and TRBJ2-7, with 7 bases matching TRBD2. V lost 0 bases, J lost 4 bases, and 10 bases stayed unmatched. The V gene's germline CDR1 is SGHDT and CDR2 YYEEEE. The length of the CDR3 is 16 residues. CDR3 nucleotide sequence: TGTGCCAGCAGCTTGGTCGGTGGCGGGAGCTTGTACGAGCAGTACTTC. As protein: CASSLVGGGSLYEQYF.

The table lists this clone with a count of one. The V and J genes are TRBV5-1 and TRBJ2-7, with 7 bases identical to TRBD1. This CDR3 spans 14 amino acids. The ends lost 0 bases at V and 2 bases at J; junction bases unmatched: 2. CDR1 and CDR2 (germline): SGHRS, YFSETQ. The chain's CDR3 is CASSLGDRAYEQYF. CDR3 in DNA: TGCGCCAGCAGCTTGGGAGACAGGGCCTACGAGCAGTACTTC.

The chain couples TRBV19 to TRBJ2-1, with TRBD1 matching over 7 bases. The CDR3 loop spans 14 amino acids. V dropped 5 bases and J dropped 4; count of bases not matched to a gene: 5. Germline loops: CDR1 LNHDA, CDR2 SQIVND (reference sequence). The CDR3 loop reads CASSARGPYNEQFF. The CDR3 DNA follows: TGTGCCAGTAGTGCGAGGGGGCCTTACAATGAGCAGTTCTTC.

J is TRBJ2-7 and V is TRBV14; a weak D match, TRBD2 (5 bases). The CDR3 totals 16 residues. Germline CDR1 reads SGHDN; CDR2 reads FVKESK. V was clipped by 4 bases and J by 0 bases, with 16 bases between them. The CDR3 DNA follows: TGTGCCAGCAGCCTCCTGTTTAGAGGGCGCTCCTACGAGCAGTACTTC. It specifies CASSLLFRGRSYEQYF.

The rearrangement uses TRBV10-1 and TRBJ2-3; 10 nucleotides agree with TRBD2. The ends lost 5 bases at V and 6 bases at J; junction bases unmatched: 5. Germline V lookup: CDR1 WNHNN, CDR2 SYGVQD (reference sequence). This CDR3 has 14 residues. This CDR3 is CASSRTSGFDTQYF. The CDR3 region has the DNA TGCGCCAGCAGTAGGACTAGCGGCTTTGATACGCAGTATTTT.

This clone occurred once. The chain uses TRBV29-1 and TRBJ1-2; the D gene is possibly TRBD1 (5 bases). Germline V gene lookup returns CDR1 SQVTM and CDR2 ANQGSEA. The CDR3 runs 12 residues. Trimming took off 6 bases at V and 7 bases at J, with 15 bases between the two ends. The CDR3 loop reads CSVAMGQSGYTF. DNA for the CDR3: TGCAGCGTCGCAATGGGGCAGAGTGGCTACACCTTC.

The V gene is TRBV5-1, the J gene TRBJ2-1, with D tentatively TRBD1 (5 bases). This CDR3 has 14 residues. The V gene lost 0 bases and the J gene lost 4 bases, with 8 bases spanning the gap. Germline V gives CDR1 SGHRS, CDR2 YFSETQ. The CDR3 sequence: CASSLETDYNEQFF. The CDR3 DNA is TGCGCCAGCAGCTTGGAGACAGATTACAATGAGCAGTTCTTC.

The CDR3 spells CAWSPGDDSNQPQHF. The CDR3 DNA reads as TGTGCCTGGAGTCCAGGGGACGATAGCAATCAGCCCCAGCATTTT. The chain has TRBV30 and TRBJ1-5; D is perhaps TRBD1 (6 bases). Trimming stripped 2 bases from V and 0 bases from J, with 11 bases between. The germline V gene has CDR1 GTSNPN and CDR2 SVGIG (reference sequence). The CDR3 has 15 residues.

About this clone itself: No DNA is shown, since the ends of the CDR3 on it are uncertain; the CDR3 is the one TCRdb lists. This chain connects TRBV21-1 to TRBJ1-6; TRBD1, as called in the table, went unchecked against the DNA. TRBV21-1 is an annotated pseudogene. Ends included, the CDR3 has 15 residues. CDR3 region: CASSKVRARGSPLHF.

As concerns this clone: This CDR3 is also generated by other DNA sequences in the sample. V gene TRBV19 combines with J gene TRBJ2-7; D not resolved. Germline-derived CDR1 and CDR2 are LNHDA and SQIVND (reference sequence). CDR3 length equals 13 residues. V was pared by 3 bases and J by 1 base, with 7 bases between. CDR3 bases: TGTGCCAGTAGTATCTCAGGATCCTACGAGCAGTACTTC. This encodes CASSISGSYEQYF.

J is TRBJ1-1 and V is TRBV5-1; 7 bases are shared with TRBD1. There are 18 residues in the CDR3. CDR1 SGHRS and CDR2 YFSETQ come from the germline V gene. Germline trimming cut 2 bases from V and 2 bases from J; bases unmatched to any gene: 15. The CDR3 coding sequence is TGCGCCAGCAGCTTTCGGCTACTACAGGGGACTCCAAACACTGAAGCTTTCTTT. This sequence encodes CASSFRLLQGTPNTEAFF.

This rearrangement joins TRBV10-3 to TRBJ1-1, with D possibly TRBD1 on 6 matching bases. CDR3 length: 13 amino acids. V was trimmed by 9 bases and J by 0 bases, leaving 11 bases between them. From germline, CDR1 is ENHRY and CDR2 SYGVKD. CDR3 nucleotides: TGTGCCATGAGGACAGTCTTGAACACTGAAGCTTTCTTT. Translation: CAMRTVLNTEAFF.

The chain uses TRBV5-4 and TRBJ2-7, with D perhaps TRBD1 (6 bases). Looked up from germline, CDR1 is SGHNT and CDR2 is YYREEE (reference sequence). Trimming took off 0 bases at V and 10 bases at J, with 20 bases between the two ends. This CDR3 region has 15 residues. The CDR3 nucleotides are TGTGCCAGCAGCTTGGCACAGGGAAGTTATGGGGAACAGTACTTC. This codes for CASSLAQGSYGEQYF. The variable domain in full, with the rest retrieved from reference TRBV5-4 and TRBJ2-7, is ETGVTQSPTHLIKTRGQQVTLRCSSQSGHNTVSWYQQALGQGPQFIFQYYREEENGRGNFPPRFSGLQFPNYSSELNVNALELDDSALYLCASSLAQGSYGEQYFGPGTRLTVT.

The gene calls are TRBV2 and TRBJ2-1; 9 nucleotides line up with TRBD2. Trimming removed 4 bases from V and 7 bases from J; junction bases left unmatched: 8. Looked up from germline, CDR1 is SNHLY and CDR2 is FYNNEI. This CDR3 spans 15 amino acids. The CDR3 loop reads CASSGHSGSANEQFF. The CDR3 bases are TGTGCCAGCAGTGGTCATAGCGGGAGTGCAAATGAGCAGTTCTTC.

J is TRBJ1-2 and V is TRBV4-1; D gene uncertain. V lost 4 bases and J 0 bases, leaving 3 bases between the germline ends. The CDR3 has 12 residues. Germline loops: CDR1 MGHRA, CDR2 YSYEKL. Written as DNA, the CDR3 is TGCGCCAGCAGCCTAGCTAACTATGGCTACACCTTC. Translating it yields CASSLANYGYTF.

This chain connects TRBV2 to TRBJ1-3, with a tentative D call TRBD1 (6 bases). CDR1 and CDR2 (germline): SNHLY, FYNNEI. The CDR3 is made up of 13 amino acids. V lost 5 bases, J lost 4 bases, and 9 bases lay in between. The CDR3 coding sequence is TGTGCCAGCAGTTCAGGGGTAGGAAACACCATATATTTT. Translating it yields CASSSGVGNTIYF.

The chain couples TRBV21-1 to TRBJ2-7; TRBD1, as called in the table, went unchecked against the DNA. TRBV21-1 is given as a pseudogene. The CDR3 extends over 13 amino acids. For the CDR3, the DNA is TGTGCCAGCAGCAAAGGAGTCAGGGGGCCAGCGTACTTC. As protein: CASSKGVRGPAYF.

V gene TRBV27 combines with J gene TRBJ2-2; 11 nucleotides match TRBD2. V shed 7 bases and J 4 bases; nucleotides not matched to a gene: 8. Germline V gene lookup returns CDR1 MNHEY and CDR2 SMNVEV (reference sequence). The CDR3 extends over 16 amino acids. The CDR3 sequence is CASNSIAGGSTGELFF. In nucleotides, the CDR3 is TGTGCCAGCAATTCCATAGCGGGAGGGAGCACCGGGGAGCTGTTTTTT.

This clone has a handful of counts. This chain joins TRBV19 and TRBJ2-7; 8 nucleotides line up with TRBD2. V dropped 6 bases and J dropped 1; count of bases not matched to a gene: 5. The CDR3 runs 14 residues. Looked up from germline, CDR1 is LNHDA and CDR2 is SQIVND (reference sequence). CDR3 amino acids: CASSWGGRSYEQYF. The CDR3 coding sequence is TGTGCCAGTAGCTGGGGCGGGAGGTCCTACGAGCAGTACTTC.